One sample yielded the 17 T cell receptor beta chains listed below, sequenced in a study of blood T cell repertoires in COVID-19. The protocol was immunoSEQ multiplex PCR, while the TCRdb copy is restricted to in-frame clones and leaves out a portion. The table lists approximately 150,000 clones, approximately 80% of them singletons. Sequencing was done on a sample of PBMCs or T cells enriched from blood (not recorded which). These receptors originate from a woman aged 40 to 50 who had recovered from COVID-19.

V is TRBV9 and J is TRBJ2-1, with 9 bases matching TRBD2. The trim removed 2 bases at V and 6 bases at J, leaving 3 bases unmatched. This CDR3 comprises 14 residues. The germline CDR1 and CDR2 sequences are SGDLS and YYNGEE. For the CDR3, the DNA is TGTGCCAGCAGCGTTGGCGGGGGGGCCAATGAGCAGTTCTTC. Its translation is CASSVGGGANEQFF.

This clone was seen a single time. The chain links TRBV30 to TRBJ2-7; D is uncertain. The V end was cut by 0 bases, the J end by 4 bases, with 7 bases between. Germline CDR1 GTSNPN, CDR2 SVGIG (reference sequence). The CDR3 extends over 12 amino acids. CDR3 sequence (DNA): TGTGCCTGGAGTGTACAAAAATACGAGCAGTACTTC. Its translation is CAWSVQKYEQYF.

The chain recombines TRBV6-5 with TRBJ1-2, with a weak D call TRBD1 (5 bases). The CDR3 contains 13 residues. CDR1 and CDR2 (germline): MNHEY, SVGAGI. V gave up 5 bases and J gave up 7 bases, with 14 bases separating them. The CDR3 sequence: CASSTGVGGGYTF. Written as DNA, the CDR3 is TGTGCCAGCAGTACGGGGGTTGGGGGTGGCTACACCTTC.

The gene calls are TRBV2 and TRBJ1-6; TRBD1 aligns across 9 bases. V lost 8 bases and J lost 5; bases outside the gene matches: 4. The CDR3 has 14 amino acids. Germline CDR1 reads SNHLY; CDR2 reads FYNNEI. The DNA of the CDR3 is TGTGCCAGCGGACAGGGGAGGAATAATTCACCCCTCCACTTT. Residues: CASGQGRNNSPLHF.

The chain uses TRBV28 and TRBJ1-3; D is perhaps TRBD1 (6 bases). This CDR3 has 15 amino acids. V gave up 6 bases and J gave up 4 bases, with 16 bases separating them. CDR1 MDHEN and CDR2 SYDVKM come from the germline V gene. The CDR3: CASRMIGQLGNTIYF. The CDR3 region has the DNA TGTGCCAGCAGGATGATAGGACAGCTGGGAAACACCATATATTTT.

The rearrangement joins TRBV6-5 to TRBJ1-5; tentative D call: TRBD1 (6 bases). Trimming cost V 2 bases and J 3 bases, with 14 bases left between them. Germline values: CDR1 MNHEY, CDR2 SVGAGI. CDR3 size: 16 residues. CDR3 sequence reads: CASSYPPDSINQPQHF. The DNA for the CDR3 is TGTGCCAGCAGTTACCCTCCGGACAGTATCAATCAGCCCCAGCATTTT.

The CDR3 nucleotides are TGTGCCAGCAGCTTGGCAGGGAATAGCTACGAGCAGTACTTC. Protein product: CASSLAGNSYEQYF. The J gene is TRBJ2-7, the V gene TRBV5-6; maybe TRBD1 (5 bases). Germline CDR1 and CDR2: SGHDT and YYEEEE. The CDR3 spans 14 residues. V lost 0 bases, J lost 3 bases, and 10 bases lay in between.

Here the CDR3 DNA reads TGTGCCAGCAGCCAGGGAATGAACACTGAAGCTTTCTTT. It codes for CASSQGMNTEAFF. This rearrangement joins TRBV11-3 to TRBJ1-1; TRBD1 might be the D (5 bases). The CDR3 runs 13 residues. V lost 5 bases to trimming and J lost 0 bases, with 7 bases between them. Per germline, CDR1 SGHNT and CDR2 YENEEA.

The chain is built from TRBV27 and TRBJ2-1, with TRBD2 identical over 11 bases. Trimming at V came to 3 bases and at J to 4 bases, leaving 8 bases not matched to a gene. Germline V gene sequence: CDR1 MNHEY, CDR2 SMNVEV (reference sequence). The length of the CDR3 is 17 residues. The CDR3, as DNA: TGTGCCAGCAGTTTCCCCTCGACTAGCGGGGCATACAATGAGCAGTTCTTC. Translation gives CASSFPSTSGAYNEQFF.

This chain uses TRBV29-1 with TRBJ1-1; TRBD1 is a possible D gene (5 bases). CDR3 length: 11 amino acids. Deletions cut 4 bases from V and 6 bases from J, with 9 bases between. The germline V gene encodes CDR1 SQVTM and CDR2 ANQGSEA. The CDR3 sequence is CSVAGDAEAFF. The CDR3 DNA sequence: TGCAGCGTTGCGGGGGACGCTGAAGCTTTCTTT.

In DNA form, the CDR3 reads TGTGCCAGCAGCTTGGGGCAGCACACTGAAGCTTTCTTT. Amino acid sequence: CASSLGQHTEAFF. The chain is built from TRBV7-9 and TRBJ1-1; TRBD1 might be the D (5 bases). The V and J ends lost 3 bases and 3 bases respectively, with 8 bases between them. The CDR3 covers 13 residues. Germline CDR1 is SEHNR and CDR2 is FQNEAQ (reference sequence).

V and J are TRBV6-6 and TRBJ2-3; D is unclear. CDR3 length equals 14 residues. The germline gives CDR1 MNHNY, CDR2 SVGAGI (reference sequence). V was trimmed by 8 bases and J by 0 bases, leaving 12 bases between them. The chain's CDR3 is CASYRRTSTDTQYF. The CDR3 DNA reads TGTGCCAGCTACAGAAGAACTAGCACAGATACGCAGTATTTT.

CDR3 protein: CASSQAGGEGYTF. As DNA, the CDR3 is TGTGCCAGCAGCCAAGCAGGGGGTGAGGGCTACACCTTC. J is TRBJ1-2 and V is TRBV4-2; 7 bases match TRBD1. This CDR3 contains 13 residues. Germline CDR1 reads LGHNA; CDR2 reads YNFKEQ. Trimming at V came to 1 base and at J to 8 bases, leaving 4 bases not matched to a gene.

The V gene is TRBV6-5, the J gene TRBJ2-4, with D tentatively TRBD1 (6 bases). CDR1 is MNHEY, CDR2 SVGAGI, per germline. The CDR3 runs 14 residues. The V and J ends lost 7 bases and 0 bases respectively, with 10 bases between them. In DNA, the CDR3 is TGTGCCAGCAAGGGGGAGCTAGCCAAAAACATTCAGTACTTC. Its protein product is CASKGELAKNIQYF.

This sequence joins TRBV7-8 and TRBJ2-7; a possible D gene is TRBD2 (6 bases). CDR1 SGHVS and CDR2 FQNEAQ come from the germline V gene. V was pared by 5 bases and J by 5 bases, with 13 bases between. This CDR3 is built from 13 residues. The CDR3 loop reads CASSPPREDEQYF. The DNA for the CDR3 is TGTGCCAGCAGCCCTCCGAGGGAGGACGAGCAGTACTTC.

For this clone: The same CDR3 arises from other DNA sequences in this sample as well. The chain has TRBV7-9 and TRBJ2-2; the match to TRBD2 covers 7 bases. The CDR3 is 15 amino acids. CDR1 and CDR2 from the germline V gene are SEHNR and FQNEAQ (reference sequence). The V gene end was trimmed by 5 bases and the J gene end by 2 bases; junction bases not matched to a gene: 5. CDR3 residues: CASSRLAANTGELFF. CDR3 DNA sequence: TGTGCCAGCAGCAGACTAGCAGCAAACACCGGGGAGCTGTTTTTT.

This rearrangement joins TRBV18 to TRBJ2-3; 9 positions match TRBD1. J lost 5 bases, V lost 2 bases, and 2 bases had no gene match. CDR3 length: 14 amino acids. The germline CDR1 and CDR2 sequences are KGHSH and LQKENI. The CDR3 DNA reads TGTGCCAGCTCACCAGGGACAGGGCTAGATACGCAGTATTTT. It translates to CASSPGTGLDTQYF.